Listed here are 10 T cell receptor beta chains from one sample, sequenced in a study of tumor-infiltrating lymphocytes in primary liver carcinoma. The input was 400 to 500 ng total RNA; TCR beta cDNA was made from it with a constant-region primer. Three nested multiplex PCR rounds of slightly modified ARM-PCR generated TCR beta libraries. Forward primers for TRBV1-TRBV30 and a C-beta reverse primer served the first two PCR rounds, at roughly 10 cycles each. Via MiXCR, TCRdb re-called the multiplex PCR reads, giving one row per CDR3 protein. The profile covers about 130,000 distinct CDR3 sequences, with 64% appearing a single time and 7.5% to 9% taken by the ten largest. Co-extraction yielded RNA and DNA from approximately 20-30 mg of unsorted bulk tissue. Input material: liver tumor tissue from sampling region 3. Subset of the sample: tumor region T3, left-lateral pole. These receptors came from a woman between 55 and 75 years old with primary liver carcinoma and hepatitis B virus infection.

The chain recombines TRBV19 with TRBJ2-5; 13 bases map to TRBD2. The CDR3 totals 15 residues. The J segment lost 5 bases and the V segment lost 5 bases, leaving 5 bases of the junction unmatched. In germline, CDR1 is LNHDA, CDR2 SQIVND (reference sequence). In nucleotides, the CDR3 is TGTGCCAGTAGTCCGGGACTAGCGGGAAGGGAGACCCAGTACTTC. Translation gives CASSPGLAGRETQYF.

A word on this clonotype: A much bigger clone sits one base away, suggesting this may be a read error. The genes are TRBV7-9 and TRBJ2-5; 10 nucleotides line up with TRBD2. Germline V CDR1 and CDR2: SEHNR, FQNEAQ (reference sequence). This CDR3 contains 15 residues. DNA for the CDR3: TGTGTCAGCAGCTACGTAGCGGGAGGACGAGAGACCCAGTACTTC. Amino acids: CVSSYVAGGRETQYF.

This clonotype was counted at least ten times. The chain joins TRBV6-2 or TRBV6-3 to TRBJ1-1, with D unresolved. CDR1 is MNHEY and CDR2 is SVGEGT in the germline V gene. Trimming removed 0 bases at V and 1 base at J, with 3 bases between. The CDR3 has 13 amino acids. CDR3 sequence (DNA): TGTGCCAGCAGTTACTCCCAGAACACTGAAGCTTTCTTT. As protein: CASSYSQNTEAFF.

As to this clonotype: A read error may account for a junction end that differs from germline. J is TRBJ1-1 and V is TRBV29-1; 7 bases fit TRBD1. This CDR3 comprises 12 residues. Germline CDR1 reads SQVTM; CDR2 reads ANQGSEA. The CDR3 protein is CSEGQRNTEAFF. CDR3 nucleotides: TGCAGCGAGGGACAGCGGAACACCGAAGCTTTCTTT.

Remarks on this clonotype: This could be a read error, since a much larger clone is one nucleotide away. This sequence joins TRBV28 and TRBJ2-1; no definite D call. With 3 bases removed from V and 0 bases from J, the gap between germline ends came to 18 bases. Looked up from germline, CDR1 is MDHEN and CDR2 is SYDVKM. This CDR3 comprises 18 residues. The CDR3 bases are TGTGCCAGCAGTTTTTCCCCTTGGCTATGGAGCTCCTACAATGAGCAGTTCTTC. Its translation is CASSFSPWLWSSYNEQFF.

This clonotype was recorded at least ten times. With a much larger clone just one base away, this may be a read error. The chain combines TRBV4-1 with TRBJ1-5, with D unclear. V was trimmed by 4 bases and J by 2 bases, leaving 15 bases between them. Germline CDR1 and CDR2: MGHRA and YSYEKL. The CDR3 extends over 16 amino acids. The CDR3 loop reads CASSREQESGNQPQHF. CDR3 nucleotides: TGCGCCAGCAGCCGAGAGCAGGAAAGTGGCAATCAGCCCCAGCATTTT.

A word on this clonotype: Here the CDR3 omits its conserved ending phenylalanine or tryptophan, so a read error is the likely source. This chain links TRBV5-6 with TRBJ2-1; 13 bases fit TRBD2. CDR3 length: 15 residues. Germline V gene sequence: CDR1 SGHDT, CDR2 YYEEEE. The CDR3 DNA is TGTGTCAGCAGCACCGGGACTAGCGGGAAGGTGGCCCAGTTCCTC. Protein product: CVSSTGTSGKVAQFL.

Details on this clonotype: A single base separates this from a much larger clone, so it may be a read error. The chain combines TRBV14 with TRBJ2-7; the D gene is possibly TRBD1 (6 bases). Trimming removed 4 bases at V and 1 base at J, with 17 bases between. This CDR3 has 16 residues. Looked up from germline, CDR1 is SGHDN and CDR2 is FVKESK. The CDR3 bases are TGTGCCAGCAGCCTCACGGCCGGGACAATTTCCTACGAGCAGTACTTC. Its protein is CASSLTAGTISYEQYF.

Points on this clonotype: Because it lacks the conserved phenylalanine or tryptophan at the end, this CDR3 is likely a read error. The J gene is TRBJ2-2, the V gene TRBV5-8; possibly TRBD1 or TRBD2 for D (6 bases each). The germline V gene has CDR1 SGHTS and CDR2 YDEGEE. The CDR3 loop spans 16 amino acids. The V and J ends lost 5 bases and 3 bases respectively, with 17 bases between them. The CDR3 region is CASRPSRGQDTGELFY. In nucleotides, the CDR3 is TGTGCCAGCAGGCCGAGCCGGGGGCAGGACACCGGGGAGCTGTTTTAT.

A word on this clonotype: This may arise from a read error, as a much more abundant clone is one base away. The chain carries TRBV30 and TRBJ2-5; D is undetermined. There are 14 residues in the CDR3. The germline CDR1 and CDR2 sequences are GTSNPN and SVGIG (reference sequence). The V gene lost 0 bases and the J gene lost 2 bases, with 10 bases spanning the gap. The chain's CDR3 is CAWSVSRRQETQYF. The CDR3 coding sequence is TGTGCCTGGAGTGTATCCCGCCGTCAAGAGACCCAGTACTTC.